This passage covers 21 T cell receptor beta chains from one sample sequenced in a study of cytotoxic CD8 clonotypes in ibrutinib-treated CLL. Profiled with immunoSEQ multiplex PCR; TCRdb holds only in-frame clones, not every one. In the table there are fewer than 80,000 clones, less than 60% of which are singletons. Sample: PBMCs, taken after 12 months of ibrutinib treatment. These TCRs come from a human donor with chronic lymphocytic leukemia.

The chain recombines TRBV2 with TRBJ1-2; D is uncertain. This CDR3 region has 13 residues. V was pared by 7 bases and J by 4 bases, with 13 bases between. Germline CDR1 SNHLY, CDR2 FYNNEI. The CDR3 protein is CASTLRDVYGYTF. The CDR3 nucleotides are TGTGCCAGCACCCTGCGGGATGTCTATGGCTACACCTTC.

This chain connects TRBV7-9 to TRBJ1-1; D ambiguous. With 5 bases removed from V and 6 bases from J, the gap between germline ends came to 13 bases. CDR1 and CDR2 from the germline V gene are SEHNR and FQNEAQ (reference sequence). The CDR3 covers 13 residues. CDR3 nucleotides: TGTGCCAGCAGCCCTACGCCGGTCCCTGAAGCTTTCTTT. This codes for CASSPTPVPEAFF. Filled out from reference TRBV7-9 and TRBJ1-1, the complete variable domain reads DTGVSQNPRHKITKRGQNVTFRCDPISEHNRLYWYRQTLGQGPEFLTYFQNEAQLEKSRLLSDRFSAERPKGSFSTLEIQRTEQGDSAMYLCASSPTPVPEAFFGQGTRLTVV.

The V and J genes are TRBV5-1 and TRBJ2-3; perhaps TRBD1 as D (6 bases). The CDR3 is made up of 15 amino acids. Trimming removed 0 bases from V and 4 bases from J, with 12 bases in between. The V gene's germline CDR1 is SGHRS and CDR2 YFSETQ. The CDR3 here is CASSLGGNRADTQYF. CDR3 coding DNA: TGCGCCAGCAGCTTGGGTGGGAACAGGGCAGATACGCAGTATTTT.

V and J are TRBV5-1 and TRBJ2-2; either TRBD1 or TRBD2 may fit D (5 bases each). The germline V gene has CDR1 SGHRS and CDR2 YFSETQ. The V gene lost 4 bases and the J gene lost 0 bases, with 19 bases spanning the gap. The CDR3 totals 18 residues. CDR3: CASSAGGSSRSNTGELFF. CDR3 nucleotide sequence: TGCGCCAGCAGCGCTGGGGGTTCATCTAGGTCGAACACCGGGGAGCTGTTTTTT.

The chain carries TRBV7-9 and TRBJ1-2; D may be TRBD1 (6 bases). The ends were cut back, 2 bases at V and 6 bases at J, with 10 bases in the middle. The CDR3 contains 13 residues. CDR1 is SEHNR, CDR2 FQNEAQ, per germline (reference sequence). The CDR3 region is CASSLTGKDGYTF. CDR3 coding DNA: TGTGCCAGCAGCTTAACAGGGAAAGATGGCTACACCTTC.

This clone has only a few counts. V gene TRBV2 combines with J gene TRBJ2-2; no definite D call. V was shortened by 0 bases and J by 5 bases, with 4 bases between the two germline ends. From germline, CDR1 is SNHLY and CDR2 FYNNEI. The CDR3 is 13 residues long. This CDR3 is CASSEAQTGELFF. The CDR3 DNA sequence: TGTGCCAGCAGTGAAGCGCAGACCGGGGAGCTGTTTTTT.

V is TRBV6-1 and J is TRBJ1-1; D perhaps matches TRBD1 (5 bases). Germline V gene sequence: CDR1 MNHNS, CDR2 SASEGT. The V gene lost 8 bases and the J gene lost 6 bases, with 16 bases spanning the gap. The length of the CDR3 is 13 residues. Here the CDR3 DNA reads TGTGCCAGCGTCGAGACAGCGTCCCCTGAAGCTTTCTTT. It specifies CASVETASPEAFF.

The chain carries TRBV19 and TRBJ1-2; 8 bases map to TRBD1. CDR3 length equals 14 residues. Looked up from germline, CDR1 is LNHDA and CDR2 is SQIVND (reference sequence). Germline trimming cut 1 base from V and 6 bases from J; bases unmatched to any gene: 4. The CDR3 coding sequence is TGTGCCAGTAGTATAGGGGACAGGCGGGATGGCTACACCTTC. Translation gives CASSIGDRRDGYTF.

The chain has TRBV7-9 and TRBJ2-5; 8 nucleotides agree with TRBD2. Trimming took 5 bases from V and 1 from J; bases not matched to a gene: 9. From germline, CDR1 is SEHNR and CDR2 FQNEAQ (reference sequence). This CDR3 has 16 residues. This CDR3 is CASSPRGSGAQETQYF. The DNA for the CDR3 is TGTGCCAGCAGCCCCAGGGGTAGCGGGGCCCAAGAGACCCAGTACTTC.

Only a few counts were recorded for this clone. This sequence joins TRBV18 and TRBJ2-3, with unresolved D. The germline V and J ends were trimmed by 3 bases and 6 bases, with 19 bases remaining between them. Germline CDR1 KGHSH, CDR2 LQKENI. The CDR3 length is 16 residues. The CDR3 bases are TGTGCCAGCTCACCGCCAAGGTGGGCGTCTACGGATACGCAGTATTTT. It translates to CASSPPRWASTDTQYF.

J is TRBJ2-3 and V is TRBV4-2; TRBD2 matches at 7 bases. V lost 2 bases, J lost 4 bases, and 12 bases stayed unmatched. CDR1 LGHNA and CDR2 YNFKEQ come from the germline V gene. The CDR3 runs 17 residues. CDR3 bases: TGTGCCAGCAGCCAACCTGAAGCGGGAATGGGGGCAGATACGCAGTATTTT. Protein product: CASSQPEAGMGADTQYF.

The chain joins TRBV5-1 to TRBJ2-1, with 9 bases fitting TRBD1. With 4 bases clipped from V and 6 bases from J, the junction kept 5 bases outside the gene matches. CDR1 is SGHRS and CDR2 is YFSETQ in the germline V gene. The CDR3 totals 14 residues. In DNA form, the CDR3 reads TGCGCCAGCAGCATGGGACAGGGATTCAATGAGCAGTTCTTC. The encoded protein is CASSMGQGFNEQFF.

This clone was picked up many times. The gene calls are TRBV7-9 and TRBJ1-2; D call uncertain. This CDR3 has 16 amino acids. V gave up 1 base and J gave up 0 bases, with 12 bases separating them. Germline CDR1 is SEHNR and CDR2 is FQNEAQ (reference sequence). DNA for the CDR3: TGTGCCAGCAGCTTAGTAAACCTTCCCCCTAACTATGGCTACACCTTC. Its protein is CASSLVNLPPNYGYTF.

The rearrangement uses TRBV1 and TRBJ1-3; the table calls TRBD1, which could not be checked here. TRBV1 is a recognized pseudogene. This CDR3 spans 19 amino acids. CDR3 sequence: CTSRLSPGTGIDSGNTIYF. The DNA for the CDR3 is TGCACCAGCAGACTATCCCCCGGGACAGGGATCGACTCTGGAAACACCATATATTTT.

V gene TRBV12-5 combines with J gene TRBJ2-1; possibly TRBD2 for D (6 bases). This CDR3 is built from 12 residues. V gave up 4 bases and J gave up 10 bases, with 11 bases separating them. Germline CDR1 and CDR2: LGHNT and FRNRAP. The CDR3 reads CASGWGGGEQFF. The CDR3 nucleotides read TGTGCTAGTGGTTGGGGTGGAGGGGAGCAGTTCTTC.

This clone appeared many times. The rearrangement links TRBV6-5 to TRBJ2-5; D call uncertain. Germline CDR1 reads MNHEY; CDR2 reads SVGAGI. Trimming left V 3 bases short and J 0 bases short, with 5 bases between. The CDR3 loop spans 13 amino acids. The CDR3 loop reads CASSYENQETQYF. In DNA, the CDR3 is TGTGCCAGCAGTTATGAGAACCAAGAGACCCAGTACTTC.

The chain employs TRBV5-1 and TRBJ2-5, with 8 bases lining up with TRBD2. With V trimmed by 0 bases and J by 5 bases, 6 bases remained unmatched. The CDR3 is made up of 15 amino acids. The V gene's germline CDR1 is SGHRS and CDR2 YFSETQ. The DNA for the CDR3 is TGCGCCAGCAGCTTGGGGGAGCGGGAGTTGGAGACCCAGTACTTC. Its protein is CASSLGERELETQYF. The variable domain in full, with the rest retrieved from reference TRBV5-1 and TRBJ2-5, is KAGVTQTPRYLIKTRGQQVTLSCSPISGHRSVSWYQQTPGQGLQFLFEYFSETQRNKGNFPGRFSGRQFSNSRSEMNVSTLELGDSALYLCASSLGERELETQYFGPGTRLLVL.

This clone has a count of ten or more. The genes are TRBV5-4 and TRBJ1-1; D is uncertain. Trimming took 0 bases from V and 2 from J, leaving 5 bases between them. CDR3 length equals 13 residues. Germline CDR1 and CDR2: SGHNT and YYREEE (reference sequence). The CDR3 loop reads CASSLEPNTEAFF. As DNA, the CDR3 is TGTGCCAGCAGCTTGGAGCCTAACACTGAAGCTTTCTTT.

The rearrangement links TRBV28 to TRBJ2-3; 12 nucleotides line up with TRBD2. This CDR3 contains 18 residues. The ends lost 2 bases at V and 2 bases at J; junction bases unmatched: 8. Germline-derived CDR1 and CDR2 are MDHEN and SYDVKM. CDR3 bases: TGTGCCAGCAGTTTACTAGCGGGAGGGCTGAAACCCACAGATACGCAGTATTTT. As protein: CASSLLAGGLKPTDTQYF.

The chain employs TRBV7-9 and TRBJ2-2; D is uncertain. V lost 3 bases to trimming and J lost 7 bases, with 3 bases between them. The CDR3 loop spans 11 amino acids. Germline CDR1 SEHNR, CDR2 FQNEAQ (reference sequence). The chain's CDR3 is CASSFRGELFF. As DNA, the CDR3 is TGTGCCAGCAGCTTCCGCGGGGAGCTGTTTTTT.

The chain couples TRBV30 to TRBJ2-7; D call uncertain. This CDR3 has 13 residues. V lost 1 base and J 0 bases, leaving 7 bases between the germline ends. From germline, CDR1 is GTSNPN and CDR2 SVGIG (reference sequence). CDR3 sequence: CAWSGGTSYEQYF. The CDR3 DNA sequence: TGTGCCTGGAGTGGAGGCACCTCCTACGAGCAGTACTTC.